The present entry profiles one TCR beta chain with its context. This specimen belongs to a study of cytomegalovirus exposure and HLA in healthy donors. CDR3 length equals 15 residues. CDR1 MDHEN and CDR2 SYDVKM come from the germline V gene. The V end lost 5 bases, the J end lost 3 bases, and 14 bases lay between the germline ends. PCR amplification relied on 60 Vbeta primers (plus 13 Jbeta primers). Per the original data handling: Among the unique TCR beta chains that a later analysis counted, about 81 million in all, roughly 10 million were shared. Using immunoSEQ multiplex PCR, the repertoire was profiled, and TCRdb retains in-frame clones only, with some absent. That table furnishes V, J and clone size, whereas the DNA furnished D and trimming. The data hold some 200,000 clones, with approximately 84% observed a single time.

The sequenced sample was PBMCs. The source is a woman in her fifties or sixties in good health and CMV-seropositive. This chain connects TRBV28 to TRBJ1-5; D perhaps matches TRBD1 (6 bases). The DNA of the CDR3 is TGTGCCAGCAGTACCCCTACAGGGTCCAATCAGCCCCAGCATTTT. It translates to CASSTPTGSNQPQHF.